The sequence of this T cell receptor (beta chain) was determined in a study of blood T cell repertoires in COVID-19. The length of the CDR3 is 13 residues. Germline V CDR1 and CDR2: SGHTA, FQGNSA. Deletions cut 4 bases from V and 3 bases from J, with 8 bases between. Assay used: immunoSEQ multiplex PCR; TCRdb lists only in-frame clones, some missing. This repertoire shows 250,000 to 300,000 clones, 85% to 90% found once; its top ten account for approximately 3.3%. This rearrangement joins TRBV7-2 to TRBJ2-3; no clear D. Specimen: peripheral blood. The TCR sequence derives from a woman in her thirties or forties with acute or convalescent COVID-19. CDR3 protein: CASSSRRTDTQYF. The CDR3 coding sequence is TGTGCCAGCAGCTCTCGGCGGACAGATACGCAGTATTTT.